The 10 T cell receptor beta chains listed next were all sequenced from one sample in a study of blood T cell repertoires in COVID-19. Only in-frame clones appear in the TCRdb table, and some are missing; sequencing was by immunoSEQ multiplex PCR. The repertoire consists of roughly 72,000 clones, with 79% occurring once and the leading ten covering about 5.4%. The specimen sequenced was peripheral blood. The source of these receptors is a woman older than 75 with active or convalescent COVID-19.

This clone has a single count. The rearrangement uses TRBV20-1 and TRBJ2-7; D is ambiguous. Germline CDR1 reads DFQATT; CDR2 reads SNEGSKA (reference sequence). The CDR3 runs 11 residues. The V gene lost 5 bases and the J gene lost 3 bases, with 8 bases spanning the gap. The CDR3 bases are TGCAGTGCTTCCCTTCTCTACGAGCAGTACTTC. It specifies CSASLLYEQYF.

This clone was detected once. The rearrangement joins TRBV27 to TRBJ2-3; D gene unclear. The CDR3 contains 13 residues. Germline V gene sequence: CDR1 MNHEY, CDR2 SMNVEV (reference sequence). V was trimmed by 4 bases and J by 0 bases, leaving 5 bases between them. The CDR3 sequence: CASSYYSTDTQYF. The CDR3 DNA reads TGTGCCAGCAGTTACTACAGCACAGATACGCAGTATTTT.

This clone occurred a few times. The chain has TRBV21-1 and TRBJ2-5; the D call TRBD1 from the table was never checked on the DNA. TRBV21-1 is described as a pseudogene. CDR3 length equals 16 residues. The CDR3 sequence is CASSSLPGQDRETQYF. DNA of the CDR3: TGTGCCAGCAGCTCCCTCCCCGGACAGGATAGAGAGACCCAGTACTTC.

The chain couples TRBV7-2 to TRBJ2-7; 10 nucleotides line up with TRBD2. Germline V gives CDR1 SGHTA, CDR2 FQGNSA. The V and J ends lost 4 bases and 4 bases, in that order; junction bases with no gene match: 4. The CDR3 sequence is 14 residues long. CDR3 coding DNA: TGTGCCAGCAGCTCCGGACTAGCGGATTACGAGCAGTACTTC. It specifies CASSSGLADYEQYF.

The V and J genes are TRBV29-1 and TRBJ2-3; maybe TRBD1 (6 bases). This CDR3 has 13 amino acids. Trimming removed 4 bases at V and 7 bases at J, with 15 bases between. Germline assignment: CDR1 SQVTM and CDR2 ANQGSEA. The CDR3 nucleotides are TGCAGCGTTGTGGACAGTGGGGTTTATACGCAGTATTTT. Translating gives CSVVDSGVYTQYF.

V usage is TRBV2 and J usage is TRBJ2-7; 7 bases match TRBD1. The CDR3 contains 14 residues. The junction had 7 bases not matched to a gene; V was cut back by 6 bases and J by 2 bases. Germline CDR1 SNHLY, CDR2 FYNNEI. The CDR3 spells CASSPRTGTYEQYF. The CDR3 DNA is TGTGCCAGCAGCCCGAGGACAGGAACCTACGAGCAGTACTTC.

This rearrangement joins TRBV29-1 to TRBJ1-2; the match to TRBD1 covers 9 bases. Germline V CDR1 and CDR2: SQVTM, ANQGSEA. The CDR3 totals 13 residues. V shed 7 bases, J shed 4 bases, and the junction held 7 bases outside the gene matches. The CDR3 DNA reads TGCAGCGCGCCGGGACAGGGCCTCTATGGCTACACCTTC. Protein sequence: CSAPGQGLYGYTF.

The gene calls are TRBV7-3 and TRBJ2-1; TRBD2 matches at 8 bases. The CDR3 is 16 residues long. Trimming at V came to 4 bases and at J to 4 bases, leaving 9 bases not matched to a gene. Germline assignment: CDR1 SGHTA and CDR2 FQGTGA. This CDR3 reads CASSSAGTRGYNEQFF. The CDR3 nucleotides are TGTGCCAGCAGCTCCGCCGGGACTAGAGGGTACAATGAGCAGTTCTTC.

The V and J genes are TRBV19 and TRBJ2-3, with 8 bases lining up with TRBD2. Germline CDR1 LNHDA, CDR2 SQIVND (reference sequence). The CDR3 spans 14 residues. J lost 1 base, V lost 5 bases, and 2 bases had no gene match. The CDR3 here is CASSHSGGTDTQYF. CDR3 DNA sequence: TGTGCCAGTAGTCATAGCGGGGGCACAGATACGCAGTATTTT.

The rearrangement uses TRBV3-1 (or the pseudogene TRBV3-2) and TRBJ1-1; D is ambiguous. Germline V gene data show CDR1 as LGHDT and CDR2 as YNNKEL (reference sequence). Deletions cut 3 bases from V and 0 bases from J, with 8 bases between. This CDR3 has 14 amino acids. DNA for the CDR3: TGTGCCAGCAGCCATGAACAGATGAACACTGAAGCTTTCTTT. It translates to CASSHEQMNTEAFF.